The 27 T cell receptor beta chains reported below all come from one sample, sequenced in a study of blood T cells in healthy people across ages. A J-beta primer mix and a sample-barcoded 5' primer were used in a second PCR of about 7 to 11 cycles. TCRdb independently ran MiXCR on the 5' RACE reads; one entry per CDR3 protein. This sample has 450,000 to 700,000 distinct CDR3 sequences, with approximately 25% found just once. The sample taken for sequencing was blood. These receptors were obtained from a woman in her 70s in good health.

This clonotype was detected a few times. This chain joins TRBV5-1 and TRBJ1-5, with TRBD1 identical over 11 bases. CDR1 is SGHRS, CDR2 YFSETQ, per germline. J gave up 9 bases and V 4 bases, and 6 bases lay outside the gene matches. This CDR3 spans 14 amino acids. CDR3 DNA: TGCGCCAGCAGCCAGGGACAGGGGGAAGGGCCCCAGCATTTT. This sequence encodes CASSQGQGEGPQHF. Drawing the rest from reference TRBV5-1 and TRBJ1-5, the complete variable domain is KAGVTQTPRYLIKTRGQQVTLSCSPISGHRSVSWYQQTPGQGLQFLFEYFSETQRNKGNFPGRFSGRQFSNSRSEMNVSTLELGDSALYLCASSQGQGEGPQHFGDGTRLSIL.

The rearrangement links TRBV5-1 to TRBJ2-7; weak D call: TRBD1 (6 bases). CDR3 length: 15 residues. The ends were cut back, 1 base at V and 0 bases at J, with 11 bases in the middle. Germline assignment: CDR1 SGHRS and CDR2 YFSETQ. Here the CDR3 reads CASSLSTGGSYEQYF. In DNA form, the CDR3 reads TGCGCCAGCAGCTTGTCGACAGGAGGCTCCTACGAGCAGTACTTC. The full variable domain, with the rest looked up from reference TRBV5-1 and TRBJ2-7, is KAGVTQTPRYLIKTRGQQVTLSCSPISGHRSVSWYQQTPGQGLQFLFEYFSETQRNKGNFPGRFSGRQFSNSRSEMNVSTLELGDSALYLCASSLSTGGSYEQYFGPGTRLTVT.

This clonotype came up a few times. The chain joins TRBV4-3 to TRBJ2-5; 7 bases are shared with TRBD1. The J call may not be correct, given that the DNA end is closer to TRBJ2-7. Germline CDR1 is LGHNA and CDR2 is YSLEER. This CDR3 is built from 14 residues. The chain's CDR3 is CASSQGTDSYEQYF. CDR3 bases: TGCGCCAGCAGCCAGGGGACAGACTCCTACGAGCAGTACTTC.

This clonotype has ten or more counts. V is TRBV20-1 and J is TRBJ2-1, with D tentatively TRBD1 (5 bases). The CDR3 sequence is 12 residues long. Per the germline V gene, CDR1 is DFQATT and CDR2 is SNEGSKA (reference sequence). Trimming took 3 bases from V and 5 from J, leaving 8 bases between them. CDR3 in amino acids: CSASNRNNEQFF. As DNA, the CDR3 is TGCAGTGCTAGTAACAGGAACAATGAGCAGTTCTTC.

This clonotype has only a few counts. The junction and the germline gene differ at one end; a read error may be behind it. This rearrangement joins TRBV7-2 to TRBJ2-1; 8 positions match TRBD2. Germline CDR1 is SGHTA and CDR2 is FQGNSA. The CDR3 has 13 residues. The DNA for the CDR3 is TGTGCCAGCAGCCCGCCGGAGCGGGGGACTCCGATCTTC. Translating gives CASSPPERGTPIF.

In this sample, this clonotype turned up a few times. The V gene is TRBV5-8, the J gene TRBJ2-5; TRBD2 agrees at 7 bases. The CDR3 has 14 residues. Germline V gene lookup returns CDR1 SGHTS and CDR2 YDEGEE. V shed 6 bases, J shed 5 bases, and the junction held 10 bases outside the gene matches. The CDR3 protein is CASNKRGVMETQYF. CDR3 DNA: TGTGCCAGCAATAAGCGGGGAGTGATGGAGACCCAGTACTTC.

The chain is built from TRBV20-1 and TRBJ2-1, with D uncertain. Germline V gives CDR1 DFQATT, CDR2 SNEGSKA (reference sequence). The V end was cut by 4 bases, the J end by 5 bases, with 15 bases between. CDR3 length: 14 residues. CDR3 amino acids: CSAKLPPLNNEQFF. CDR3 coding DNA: TGCAGTGCTAAGCTTCCCCCGCTTAACAATGAGCAGTTCTTC.

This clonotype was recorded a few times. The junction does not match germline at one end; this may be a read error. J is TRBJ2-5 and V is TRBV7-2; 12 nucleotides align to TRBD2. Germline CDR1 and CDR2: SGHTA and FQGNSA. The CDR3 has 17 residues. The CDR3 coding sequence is TGTGCCAGCAGCTTAGGGGCTAGCGGGGGGGCTCGCGAGACCCAGTGCTTC. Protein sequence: CASSLGASGGARETQCF.

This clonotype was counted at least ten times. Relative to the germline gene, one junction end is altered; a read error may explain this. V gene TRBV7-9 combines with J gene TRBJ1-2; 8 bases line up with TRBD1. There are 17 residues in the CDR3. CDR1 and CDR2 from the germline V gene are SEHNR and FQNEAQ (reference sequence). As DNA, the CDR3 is TGTGCCAGCAGCTTAGCACCCGGGACAGGCCCTAAATATGGCTACACCTTC. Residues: CASSLAPGTGPKYGYTF. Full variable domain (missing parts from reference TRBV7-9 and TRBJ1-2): DTGVSQNPRHKITKRGQNVTFRCDPISEHNRLYWYRQTLGQGPEFLTYFQNEAQLEKSRLLSDRFSAERPKGSFSTLEIQRTEQGDSAMYLCASSLAPGTGPKYGYTFGSGTRLTVV.

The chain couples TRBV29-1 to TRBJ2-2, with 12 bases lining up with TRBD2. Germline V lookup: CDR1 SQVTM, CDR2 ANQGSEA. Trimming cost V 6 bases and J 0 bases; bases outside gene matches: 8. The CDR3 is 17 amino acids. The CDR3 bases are TGCAGCGTCACCGGACTAGCGGGGTCTCCGAACACCGGGGAGCTGTTTTTT. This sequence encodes CSVTGLAGSPNTGELFF.

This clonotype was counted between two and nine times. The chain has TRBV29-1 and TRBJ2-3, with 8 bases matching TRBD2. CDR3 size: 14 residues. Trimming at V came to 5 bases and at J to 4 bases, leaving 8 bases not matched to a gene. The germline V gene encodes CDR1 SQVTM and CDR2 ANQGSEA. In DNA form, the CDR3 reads TGCAGCGTTTCAATCGGGGGGGCCGCAGATACGCAGTATTTT. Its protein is CSVSIGGAADTQYF.

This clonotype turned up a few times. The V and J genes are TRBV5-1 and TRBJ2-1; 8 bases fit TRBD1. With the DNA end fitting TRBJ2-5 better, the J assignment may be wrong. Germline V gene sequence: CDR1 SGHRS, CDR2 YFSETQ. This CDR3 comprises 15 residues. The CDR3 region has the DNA TGCGCCAGCACCCTTGAGACAGGGGAGAGGGAGACCCAGTACTTC. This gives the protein CASTLETGERETQYF.

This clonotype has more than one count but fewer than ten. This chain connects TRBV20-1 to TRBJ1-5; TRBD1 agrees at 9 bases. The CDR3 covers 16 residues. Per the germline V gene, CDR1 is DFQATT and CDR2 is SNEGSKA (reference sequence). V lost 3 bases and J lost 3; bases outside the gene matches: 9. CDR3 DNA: TGCAGTGCTAGTTCGAGACAGGGGGTTTACAATCAGCCCCAGCATTTT. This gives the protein CSASSRQGVYNQPQHF.

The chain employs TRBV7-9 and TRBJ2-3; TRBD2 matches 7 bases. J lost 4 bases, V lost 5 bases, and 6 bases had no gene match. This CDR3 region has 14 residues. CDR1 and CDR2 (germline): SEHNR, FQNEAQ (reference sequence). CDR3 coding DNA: TGTGCCAGCAGCCCCCCGGGGGGTCCAGATACGCAGTATTTT. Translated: CASSPPGGPDTQYF.

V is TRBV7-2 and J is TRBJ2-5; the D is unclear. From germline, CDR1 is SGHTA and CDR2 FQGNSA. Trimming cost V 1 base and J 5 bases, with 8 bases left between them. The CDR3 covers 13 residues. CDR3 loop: CASSLDVWETQYF. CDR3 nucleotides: TGTGCCAGCAGCTTAGATGTCTGGGAGACCCAGTACTTC.

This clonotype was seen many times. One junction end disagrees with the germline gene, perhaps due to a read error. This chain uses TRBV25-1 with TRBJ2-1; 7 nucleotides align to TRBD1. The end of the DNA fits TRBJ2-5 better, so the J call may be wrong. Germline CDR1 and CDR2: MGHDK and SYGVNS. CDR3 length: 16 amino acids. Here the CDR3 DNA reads TGTGCTAGCAGTTCCCACGGGACAGCTTCACAAGAGACCCAGTACTTC. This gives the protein CASSSHGTASQETQYF.

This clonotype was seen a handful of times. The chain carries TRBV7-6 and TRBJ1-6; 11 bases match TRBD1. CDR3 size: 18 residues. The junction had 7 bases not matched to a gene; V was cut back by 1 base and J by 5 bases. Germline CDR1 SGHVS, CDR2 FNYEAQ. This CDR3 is CASSLVGTGGTDNSPLHF. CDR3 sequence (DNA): TGTGCCAGCAGCTTAGTGGGGACAGGGGGAACAGATAATTCACCCCTCCACTTT.

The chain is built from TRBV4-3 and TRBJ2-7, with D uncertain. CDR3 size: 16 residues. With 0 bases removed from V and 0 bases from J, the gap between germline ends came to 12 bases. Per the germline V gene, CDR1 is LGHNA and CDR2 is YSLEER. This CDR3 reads CASSQEFTVGSYEQYF. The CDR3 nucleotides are TGCGCCAGCAGCCAAGAGTTTACTGTAGGCTCCTACGAGCAGTACTTC.

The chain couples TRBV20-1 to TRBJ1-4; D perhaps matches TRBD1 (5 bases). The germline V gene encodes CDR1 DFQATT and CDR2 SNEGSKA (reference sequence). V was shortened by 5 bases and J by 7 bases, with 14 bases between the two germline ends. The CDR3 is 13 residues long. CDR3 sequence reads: CSAPDRGVEKLFF. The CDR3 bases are TGCAGTGCTCCTGACAGAGGAGTTGAAAAACTGTTTTTT.

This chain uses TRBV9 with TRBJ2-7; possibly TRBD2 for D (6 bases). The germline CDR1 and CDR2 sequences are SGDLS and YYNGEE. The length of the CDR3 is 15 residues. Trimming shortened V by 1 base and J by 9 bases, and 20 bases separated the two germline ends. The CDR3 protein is CASSVSPGLTDGQYF. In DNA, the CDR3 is TGTGCCAGCAGCGTATCTCCGGGACTTACTGACGGGCAGTACTTC. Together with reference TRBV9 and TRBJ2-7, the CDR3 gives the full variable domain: DSGVTQTPKHLITATGQRVTLRCSPRSGDLSVYWYQQSLDQGLQFLIQYYNGEERAKGNILERFSAQQFPDLHSELNLSSLELGDSALYFCASSVSPGLTDGQYFGPGTRLTVT.

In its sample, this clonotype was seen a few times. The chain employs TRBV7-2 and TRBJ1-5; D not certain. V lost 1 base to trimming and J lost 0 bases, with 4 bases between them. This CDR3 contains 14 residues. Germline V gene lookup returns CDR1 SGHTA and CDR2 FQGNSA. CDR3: CASSLESSNQPQHF. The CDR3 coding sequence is TGTGCCAGCAGCTTAGAAAGTAGCAATCAGCCCCAGCATTTT. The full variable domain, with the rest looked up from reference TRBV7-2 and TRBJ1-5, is GAGVSQSPSNKVTEKGKDVELRCDPISGHTALYWYRQSLGQGLEFLIYFQGNSAPDKSGLPSDRFSAERTGGSVSTLTIQRTQQEDSAVYLCASSLESSNQPQHFGDGTRLSIL.

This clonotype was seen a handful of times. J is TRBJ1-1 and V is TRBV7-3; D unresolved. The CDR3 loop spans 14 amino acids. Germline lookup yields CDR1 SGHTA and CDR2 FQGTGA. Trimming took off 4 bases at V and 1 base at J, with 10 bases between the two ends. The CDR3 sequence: CASSSQAGNTEAFF. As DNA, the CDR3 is TGTGCCAGCAGCTCCCAAGCGGGGAACACTGAAGCTTTCTTT.

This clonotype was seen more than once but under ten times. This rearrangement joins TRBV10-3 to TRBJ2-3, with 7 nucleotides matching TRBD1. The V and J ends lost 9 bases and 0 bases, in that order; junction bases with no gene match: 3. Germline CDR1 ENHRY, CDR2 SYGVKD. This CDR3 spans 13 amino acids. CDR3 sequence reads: CAMRQGSTDTQYF. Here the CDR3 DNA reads TGTGCCATGAGACAGGGTAGCACAGATACGCAGTATTTT.

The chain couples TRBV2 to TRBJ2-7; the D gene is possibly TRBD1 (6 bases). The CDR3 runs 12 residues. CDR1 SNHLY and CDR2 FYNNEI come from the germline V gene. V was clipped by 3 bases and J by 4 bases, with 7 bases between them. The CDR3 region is CASSDDRYEQYF. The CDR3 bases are TGTGCCAGCAGTGACGACAGGTACGAGCAGTACTTC.

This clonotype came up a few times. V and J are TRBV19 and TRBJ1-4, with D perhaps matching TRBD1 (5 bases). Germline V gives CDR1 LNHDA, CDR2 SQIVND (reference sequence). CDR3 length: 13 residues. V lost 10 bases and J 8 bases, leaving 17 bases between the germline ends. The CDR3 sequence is CATSGQGKEKLFF. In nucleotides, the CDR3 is TGTGCCACCTCGGGCCAGGGCAAGGAAAAACTGTTTTTT.

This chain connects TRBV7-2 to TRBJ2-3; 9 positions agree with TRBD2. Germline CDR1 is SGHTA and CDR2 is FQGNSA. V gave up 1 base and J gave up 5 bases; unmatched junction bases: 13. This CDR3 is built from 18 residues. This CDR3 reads CASSLVTAGGTPIDTQYF. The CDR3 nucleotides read TGTGCCAGCAGCTTAGTTACAGCGGGGGGAACCCCAATAGATACGCAGTATTTT.

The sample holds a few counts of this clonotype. For the CDR3, the DNA is TGTGCCAGCGCCTTCTCGGGGGGAGCTAATGAAAAACTGTTTTTT. Translated, it gives CASAFSGGANEKLFF. The rearrangement joins TRBV6-2 or TRBV6-3 to TRBJ1-4, with D possibly matching TRBD1 (5 bases). Germline values: CDR1 MNHEY, CDR2 SVGEGT. V was trimmed by 8 bases and J by 3 bases, leaving 16 bases between them. This CDR3 is built from 15 residues.